This T cell receptor beta chain was identified in a study of T cells in Graves' hyperthyroidism and ophthalmopathy. With respect to this clonotype: Its cognate antigen is unknown. Being one base from a much bigger clone, this may be a read error.

Overall study results and limits: A model using 13 V-J features told ophthalmopathy apart from stable hyperthyroidism. Within blood appeared most thyroid clonotypes that had expanded above 0.001. The model predicted ophthalmopathy a median approximately 6.3 months before onset.

Together with thyroid ultrasound, orbital computed tomography, serum thyroxine and TRAb, clinical symptoms were used for diagnoses. RNA transcripts provided the source from which TCR beta CDR3 regions were amplified. Initially, a first-round RT-PCR of the TCR CDR3 employed the HTBI primer set. TCRdb itself ran the multiplex PCR reads through MiXCR, one entry per CDR3 protein. Of around 560,000 distinct CDR3 sequences listed, 16% are singletons. The TCR comes from a woman younger than 35 with Graves' hyperthyroidism. The sequencing input was blood.

CDR3 protein: CASSPFRDRVIKQYF. The CDR3 DNA reads as TGTGCCAGCAGTCCGTTCCGGGACAGGGTTATCAAGCAGTACTTC. The gene calls are TRBV12-3 or TRBV12-4 and TRBJ2-7, with 9 bases matching TRBD1. The ends lost 5 bases at V and 8 bases at J; junction bases unmatched: 13. The CDR3 is made up of 15 amino acids.